This is a list of T cell receptor beta chains from one sample in a study of Ad26.COV2.S vaccination and SARS-CoV-2 variants. Using immunoSEQ multiplex PCR, the repertoire was profiled, and TCRdb retains in-frame clones only, with some absent. The sample has about 350,000 clones, 86% seen once. Specimen: peripheral blood, collected in a trial of Ad26.COV2.S vaccine versus placebo. These receptors were obtained from a person aged 18-65 years who received the Ad26.COV2.S COVID-19 vaccine or a placebo. CDR3s include the opening cysteine and the closing phenylalanine or tryptophan. Fields, in order: J gene, D gene, V gene, clone size, CDR3 DNA, CDR3 protein. A D gene is named only where the DNA matches it firmly. Clone size is not always given. Where it is, it says once, few, many or a class for expanded clones.

J gene: TRBJ2-5; D gene: TRBD2; V gene: TRBV3-1/TRBV3-2; clone size: NA; CDR3 DNA: TGTGCCAGCAGCCAACATCGGGCGGGAGACCCCCGTGGGGAGACCCAGTACTTC; CDR3 protein: CASSQHRAGDPRGETQYF
J gene: TRBJ2-2; D gene: TRBD2; V gene: TRBV5-4; clone size: NA; CDR3 DNA: TGTGCCAGCAGCTTGGGGGGCCTAGCGGGAGCGAACGGGGAGCTGTTTTTT; CDR3 protein: CASSLGGLAGANGELFF
J gene: TRBJ2-7; D gene: TRBD2; V gene: TRBV6-2/TRBV6-3; clone size: NA; CDR3 DNA: TGTGCCAGCAGTTACTCTCTAGCGGGGGGCTACGAGCAGTACTTC; CDR3 protein: CASSYSLAGGYEQYF
J gene: TRBJ2-7; D gene: NA; V gene: TRBV5-1; clone size: NA; CDR3 DNA: TGCGCCAGCAGCCACACAGGAGGAGCCTACGAGCAGTACTTC; CDR3 protein: CASSHTGGAYEQYF
J gene: TRBJ1-5; D gene: TRBD1; V gene: TRBV10-3; clone size: NA; CDR3 DNA: TGTGCCATCAGTGAGTCCGGGACAGGGGGCAATCAGCCCCAGCATTTT; CDR3 protein: CAISESGTGGNQPQHF
J gene: TRBJ1-2; D gene: TRBD1; V gene: TRBV20-1; clone size: NA; CDR3 DNA: TGCAGTGCTAGATTGGACAGGGACTACACCTTC; CDR3 protein: CSARLDRDYTF
J gene: TRBJ1-2; D gene: TRBD1; V gene: TRBV7-2; clone size: once; CDR3 DNA: TGTGCCAGCAGCTTCCGGGACAGGGGGCCTGGTGGCTACACCTTC; CDR3 protein: CASSFRDRGPGGYTF
J gene: TRBJ2-3; D gene: TRBD2; V gene: TRBV27; clone size: NA; CDR3 DNA: TGTGCCAGCAGTTTAGGTAGCGGGGGTACAGATACGCAGTATTTT; CDR3 protein: CASSLGSGGTDTQYF
J gene: TRBJ2-1; D gene: TRBD1; V gene: TRBV3-1/TRBV3-2; clone size: NA; CDR3 DNA: TGTGCCAGCAGACCCTCCGAGGGACAGGGCTACAATGAGCAGTTCTTC; CDR3 protein: CASRPSEGQGYNEQFF
J gene: TRBJ2-7; D gene: NA; V gene: TRBV19; clone size: NA; CDR3 DNA: TGTGCCAGTAGTACCATCCAGGACAGCTACGAGCAGTACTTC; CDR3 protein: CASSTIQDSYEQYF
J gene: TRBJ2-5; D gene: NA; V gene: TRBV14; clone size: NA; CDR3 DNA: TGTGCCAGCAGCCAAGATCATCGGATCGCCAGTACAACCGGGGAGACCCAGTACTTC; CDR3 protein: CASSQDHRIASTTGETQYF
J gene: TRBJ2-7; D gene: NA; V gene: TRBV4-3; clone size: NA; CDR3 DNA: TGCGCCAGCAGCCAAGATTTAGCGGTTAGCTCCTACGAGCAGTACTTC; CDR3 protein: CASSQDLAVSSYEQYF
J gene: TRBJ2-1; D gene: NA; V gene: TRBV6-2/TRBV6-3; clone size: NA; CDR3 DNA: TGTGCCAGCAGTGGCCCCGGGCCTCGCTCCTACAATGAGCAGTTCTTC; CDR3 protein: CASSGPGPRSYNEQFF
J gene: TRBJ1-4; D gene: NA; V gene: TRBV30; clone size: NA; CDR3 DNA: TGTGCCTGGAGTGTTCGGGTTAATGAAAAACTGTTTTTT; CDR3 protein: CAWSVRVNEKLFF
J gene: TRBJ2-5; D gene: NA; V gene: TRBV21-1; clone size: NA; CDR3 DNA: TGTGCCAGCAGCAAAGAAGGAACTAGCGCGTCGGAAGAGACCCAGTACTTC; CDR3 protein: CASSKEGTSASEETQYF
J gene: TRBJ1-2; D gene: NA; V gene: TRBV19; clone size: NA; CDR3 DNA: TGTGCCAGTAGTGGGGGTCCAGGATATGGCTACACCTTC; CDR3 protein: CASSGGPGYGYTF
J gene: TRBJ2-7; D gene: TRBD2; V gene: TRBV6-5; clone size: NA; CDR3 DNA: TGTGCCAGCAGCACCGGACTAGCGGGAGTTGGGGAGCAGTACTTC; CDR3 protein: CASSTGLAGVGEQYF
J gene: TRBJ2-7; D gene: TRBD2; V gene: TRBV9; clone size: NA; CDR3 DNA: TGTGCCAGCAGCGCCCTTAGCGGGAGGGCCTGGGACGAGCAGTACTTC; CDR3 protein: CASSALSGRAWDEQYF
J gene: TRBJ1-1; D gene: NA; V gene: TRBV12-3/TRBV12-4; clone size: NA; CDR3 DNA: TGTGCCAGCAGATTTAGCCGAGGCACTGAAGCTTTCTTT; CDR3 protein: CASRFSRGTEAFF
J gene: TRBJ2-1; D gene: NA; V gene: TRBV29-1; clone size: NA; CDR3 DNA: TGCAGCGTTGAAGTTTTGGGTGAGCAGTTCTTC; CDR3 protein: CSVEVLGEQFF
J gene: TRBJ1-5; D gene: NA; V gene: TRBV4-1; clone size: NA; CDR3 DNA: TGCGCCAGCAGCCAGGAGGCAGGCGGCAATCAGCCCCAGCATTTT; CDR3 protein: CASSQEAGGNQPQHF
J gene: TRBJ2-3; D gene: NA; V gene: TRBV7-9; clone size: NA; CDR3 DNA: TGTGCCAGCAGCTCGGGCGGTAGCACAGATACGCAGTATTTT; CDR3 protein: CASSSGGSTDTQYF
J gene: TRBJ2-1; D gene: NA; V gene: TRBV14; clone size: NA; CDR3 DNA: TGTGCCAGCAGCCACATGGGGCTGAATGAGCAGTTCTTC; CDR3 protein: CASSHMGLNEQFF
J gene: TRBJ1-5; D gene: TRBD1; V gene: TRBV2; clone size: NA; CDR3 DNA: TGTGCCAGCTCCGACAGGGTGGGCAATCAGCCCCAGCATTTT; CDR3 protein: CASSDRVGNQPQHF
J gene: TRBJ1-6; D gene: NA; V gene: TRBV3-1/TRBV3-2; clone size: few; CDR3 DNA: TGTGCCAGCAGCCAGATCTCCCGGAATTCACCCCTCCACTTT; CDR3 protein: CASSQISRNSPLHF
J gene: TRBJ2-7; D gene: NA; V gene: TRBV7-2; clone size: NA; CDR3 DNA: TGTGCCAGCAGCTTAGGCCTGTCCGAGCAGTACTTC; CDR3 protein: CASSLGLSEQYF
J gene: TRBJ1-2; D gene: TRBD1; V gene: TRBV3-1/TRBV3-2; clone size: NA; CDR3 DNA: TGTGCCAGCAGCCAAAAATCAGAACCGGGACAGGGGCTGGATGGCTACACCTTC; CDR3 protein: CASSQKSEPGQGLDGYTF
J gene: TRBJ2-2; D gene: TRBD2; V gene: TRBV7-9; clone size: NA; CDR3 DNA: TGTGCCAGCAGCCCGACTAGCGGTTATAACACCGGGGAGCTGTTTTTT; CDR3 protein: CASSPTSGYNTGELFF
J gene: TRBJ2-5; D gene: TRBD2; V gene: TRBV24-1; clone size: NA; CDR3 DNA: TGTGCCACCAGCAGAAGCGGGGCCCGGGGGGAGACCCAGTACTTC; CDR3 protein: CATSRSGARGETQYF
J gene: TRBJ2-7; D gene: NA; V gene: TRBV30; clone size: once; CDR3 DNA: TGTGCCTGGAGTCGGGGCCACGAGCAGTACTTC; CDR3 protein: CAWSRGHEQYF
J gene: TRBJ2-2; D gene: NA; V gene: TRBV3-1/TRBV3-2; clone size: once; CDR3 DNA: TGTGCCAGCAGCCGGGACACTAACACCGGGGAGCTGTTTTTT; CDR3 protein: CASSRDTNTGELFF
J gene: TRBJ2-7; D gene: TRBD2; V gene: TRBV10-2; clone size: NA; CDR3 DNA: TGCGCCACCGGGACTAGCGTATCCTACGAGCAGTACTTC; CDR3 protein: CATGTSVSYEQYF
J gene: TRBJ2-7; D gene: NA; V gene: TRBV14; clone size: NA; CDR3 DNA: TGTGCCAGCAGCCAAGTTGGGACGGCGGCTTACGAGCAGTACTTC; CDR3 protein: CASSQVGTAAYEQYF
J gene: TRBJ1-6; D gene: TRBD1; V gene: TRBV28; clone size: NA; CDR3 DNA: TGTGCCAGCTTTCCGGGACAGGGGTCTTTACCCCTCCACTTT; CDR3 protein: CASFPGQGSLPLHF